The subject of this entry is one T cell receptor (beta chain). Trimming removed 3 bases from V and 6 bases from J, with 26 bases in between. Germline CDR1 reads SGHAT; CDR2 reads FQNNGV. The CDR3 spans 18 residues. The assay was immunoSEQ multiplex PCR, and TCRdb's table has in-frame clones only and misses some. The sample records 70,000 to 95,000 clones, 85% to 95% being singletons. The source of the sample is a study of OX40 agonist ivuxolimab in advanced cancers. About the study: The patients received agonistic anti-OX40 (CD134) antibody ivuxolimab.

This specimen was CD4+ or CD8+ T cells sorted from blood, taken in a trial of the OX40 agonist ivuxolimab. This chain uses TRBV11-2 with TRBJ1-1; D may be TRBD1 (5 bases). The sequence derives from an adult with an advanced solid tumor such as melanoma, head and neck, liver or kidney cancer. As DNA, the CDR3 is TGTGCCAGCAGCTTTTACATAACACCAAGGGGCGGATTGCCTGAAGCTTTCTTT. Translated: CASSFYITPRGGLPEAFF. The full variable domain, its missing parts supplied by reference TRBV11-2 and TRBJ1-1, is EAGVAQSPRYKIIEKRQSVAFWCNPISGHATLYWYQQILGQGPKLLIQFQNNGVVDDSQLPKDRFSAERLKGVDSTLKIQPAKLEDSAVYLCASSFYITPRGGLPEAFFGQGTRLTVV.